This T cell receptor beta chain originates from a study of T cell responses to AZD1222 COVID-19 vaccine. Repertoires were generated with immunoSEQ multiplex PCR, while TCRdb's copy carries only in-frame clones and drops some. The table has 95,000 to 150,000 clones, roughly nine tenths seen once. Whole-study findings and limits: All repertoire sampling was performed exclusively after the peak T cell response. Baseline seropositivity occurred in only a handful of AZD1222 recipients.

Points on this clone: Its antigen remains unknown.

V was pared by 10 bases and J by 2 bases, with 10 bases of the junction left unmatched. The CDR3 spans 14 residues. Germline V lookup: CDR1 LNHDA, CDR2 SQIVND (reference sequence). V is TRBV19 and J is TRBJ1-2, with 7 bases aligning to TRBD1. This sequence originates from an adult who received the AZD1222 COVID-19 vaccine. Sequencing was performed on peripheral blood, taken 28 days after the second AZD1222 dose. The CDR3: CATATGHQNYGYTF. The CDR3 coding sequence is TGTGCCACCGCGACAGGGCATCAGAACTATGGCTACACCTTC.